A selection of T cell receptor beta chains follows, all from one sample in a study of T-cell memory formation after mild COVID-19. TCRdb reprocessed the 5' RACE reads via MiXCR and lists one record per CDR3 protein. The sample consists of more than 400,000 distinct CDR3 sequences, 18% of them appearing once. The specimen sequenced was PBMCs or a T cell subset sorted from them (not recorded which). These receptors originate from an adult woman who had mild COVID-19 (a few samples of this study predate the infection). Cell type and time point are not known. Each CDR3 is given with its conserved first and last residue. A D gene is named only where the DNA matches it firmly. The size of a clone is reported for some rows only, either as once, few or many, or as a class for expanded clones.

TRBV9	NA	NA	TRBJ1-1	CASSVSSGTEAFF	TGTGCCAGCAGCGTGTCGTCGGGCACTGAAGCTTTCTTT
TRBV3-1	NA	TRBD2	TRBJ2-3	CASSFTRLAGRTDTQYF	TGTGCCAGCAGCTTCACACGACTAGCGGGGAGAACAGATACGCAGTATTTT
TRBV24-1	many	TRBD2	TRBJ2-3	CATSDKRGWEDTQYF	TGTGCCACCAGTGATAAGCGGGGGTGGGAAGATACGCAGTATTTT
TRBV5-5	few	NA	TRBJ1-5	CASSTTDRYNQPQHF	TGTGCCAGCAGCACGACCGACAGATACAATCAGCCCCAGCATTTT
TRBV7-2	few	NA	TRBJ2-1	CASSLALVGSGEQFF	TGTGCCAGCAGCTTAGCGCTCGTAGGGTCGGGAGAGCAGTTCTTC
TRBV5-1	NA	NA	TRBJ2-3	CASSAYSYGDTQYF	TGCGCCAGCAGTGCCTACTCCTATGGTGATACGCAGTATTTT
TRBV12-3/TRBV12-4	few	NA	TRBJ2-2	CASSSTRVGGELFF	TGTGCCAGCAGTTCCACCCGGGTGGGCGGGGAGCTGTTTTTT
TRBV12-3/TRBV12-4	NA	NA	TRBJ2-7	CASSSPRGKVTYEQYF	TGTGCCAGCAGTTCCCCTCGGGGCAAGGTAACCTACGAGCAGTACTTC
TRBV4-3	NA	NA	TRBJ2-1	CASSQIGGPGEQFF	TGCGCCAGCAGCCAGATCGGAGGGCCCGGGGAGCAGTTCTTC
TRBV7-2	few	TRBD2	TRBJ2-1	CASSLAGPSGADEQFF	TGTGCCAGCAGCTTAGCTGGGCCTAGCGGGGCCGATGAGCAGTTCTTC
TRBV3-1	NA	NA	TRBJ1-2	CASSQDGPRIEGYTF	TGTGCCAGCAGCCAGGACGGGCCTCGGATTGAGGGCTACACCTTC
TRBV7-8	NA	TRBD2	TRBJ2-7	CASSWGLAGPTYEQYF	TGTGCCAGCAGCTGGGGACTAGCGGGACCTACCTACGAGCAGTACTTC
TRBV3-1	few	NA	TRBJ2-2	CASSHNFANTGELFF	TGTGCCAGCAGCCATAATTTTGCGAACACCGGGGAGCTGTTTTTT
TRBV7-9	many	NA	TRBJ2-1	CASPEGPNEQFF	TGTGCCAGCCCCGAAGGACCCAATGAGCAGTTCTTC
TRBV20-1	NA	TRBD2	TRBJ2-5	CSVNPGLAQETQYF	TGCAGTGTTAATCCGGGACTAGCGCAAGAGACCCAGTACTTC
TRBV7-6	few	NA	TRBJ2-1	CASSLDFRGSSYNEQFF	TGTGCCAGCAGCTTAGACTTCCGGGGTTCCTCCTACAATGAGCAGTTCTTC
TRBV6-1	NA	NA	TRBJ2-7	CASSESRGSYEQYF	TGTGCCAGCAGTGAAAGCAGGGGATCCTACGAGCAGTACTTC
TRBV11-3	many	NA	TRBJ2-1	CASSLAALGEQFF	TGTGCCAGCAGCTTAGCGGCGCTCGGCGAGCAGTTCTTC
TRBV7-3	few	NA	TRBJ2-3	CASSEGVSTDTQYF	TGTGCCAGCAGTGAGGGAGTCAGCACAGATACGCAGTATTTT
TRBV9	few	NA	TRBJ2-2	CASSSRLNTGELFF	TGTGCCAGCAGCTCCCGACTTAACACCGGGGAGCTGTTTTTT
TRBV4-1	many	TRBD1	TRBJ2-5	CASSLQGAGETQYF	TGCGCCAGCAGCCTCCAGGGGGCGGGGGAGACCCAGTACTTC
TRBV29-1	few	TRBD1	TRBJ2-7	CSVLQGTYEQYF	TGCAGCGTCTTACAGGGGACCTACGAGCAGTACTTC
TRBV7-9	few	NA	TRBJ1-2	CASSPVRDLYGYTF	TGTGCCAGCAGCCCCGTCCGGGACCTCTATGGCTACACCTTC
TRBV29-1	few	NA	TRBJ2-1	CSVEGVDHNEQFF	TGCAGCGTTGAAGGTGTAGACCACAATGAGCAGTTCTTC
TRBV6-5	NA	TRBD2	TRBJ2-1	CASSFPTSGRVNEQFF	TGTGCCAGCAGTTTTCCCACTAGCGGGAGAGTCAATGAGCAGTTCTTC
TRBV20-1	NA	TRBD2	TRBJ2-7	CSAMAGTSGVYEQYF	TGCAGTGCTATGGCCGGGACTAGCGGCGTCTACGAGCAGTACTTC
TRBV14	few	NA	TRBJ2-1	CASSRIAGSYNEQFF	TGTGCCAGCAGCCGCATAGCCGGTTCCTACAATGAGCAGTTCTTC